This T cell receptor beta chain was captured in a study of T cells after yellow fever vaccination. The wider study: Preparing low-cell-number fractions relied on SMART-Seq v4 Ultra Low Input. Study conclusions and caveats: Most primary-vaccination clones reappeared after the booster (96% CD4, more than 70% CD8). Any FACS-sorted repertoire could hold abundant clonotypes that contaminate it from the bulk population.

TCRdb reanalysed the 5' RACE reads using MiXCR and keeps one entry per CDR3 protein. The table lists about 230,000 distinct CDR3 sequences, roughly 6.3% of them singletons. This clonotype turned up a few times. As yet, its antigen is unknown. After removal of 7 bases from V and 0 bases from J, the junction contained 8 bases not matched to a gene. Germline V gives CDR1 SQVTM, CDR2 ANQGSEA. This CDR3 region has 17 residues. The material sequenced was CD4+ T cells sorted from PBMCs, taken on the day of the yellow fever booster vaccination. The sequence derives from a man aged 25-40 years who received the YFV17D yellow fever vaccine. The chain joins TRBV29-1 to TRBJ2-1; 14 bases match TRBD2. The CDR3 protein is CSAGGTSGSSSYNEQFF. CDR3 nucleotides: TGCAGCGCTGGAGGGACTAGCGGGAGTAGCTCCTACAATGAGCAGTTCTTC.